The subject of this entry is one TCR beta chain. Its antigen remains unknown. These data belong to a study of T cell responses to AZD1222 COVID-19 vaccine. Assay used: immunoSEQ multiplex PCR; TCRdb lists only in-frame clones, some missing. The sample includes 100,000 or so clones, roughly nine tenths of them seen just once. Overall study findings and caveats: No repertoire was sampled before or during the peak T cell response, only after it. Baseline seropositives among AZD1222 recipients totaled only 5 to 7. Unmutated variant regions are reportedly targeted by nearly half of spike-specific TCRs. CD4 TCRs associated with vaccination spanned spike, dominating at 160-218 and 743-854.

This CDR3 has 13 residues. Germline CDR1 MNHEY, CDR2 SMNVEV (reference sequence). V lost 8 bases and J 2 bases, leaving 13 bases between the germline ends. Sample: peripheral blood, taken on day 0 of AZD1222 vaccination. The chain combines TRBV27 with TRBJ2-7; TRBD2 might be the D (6 bases). This clonotype was obtained from an adult in good health. The CDR3 region is CASGSRGPYEQYF. DNA for the CDR3: TGTGCCAGCGGCTCGCGGGGCCCCTACGAGCAGTACTTC.